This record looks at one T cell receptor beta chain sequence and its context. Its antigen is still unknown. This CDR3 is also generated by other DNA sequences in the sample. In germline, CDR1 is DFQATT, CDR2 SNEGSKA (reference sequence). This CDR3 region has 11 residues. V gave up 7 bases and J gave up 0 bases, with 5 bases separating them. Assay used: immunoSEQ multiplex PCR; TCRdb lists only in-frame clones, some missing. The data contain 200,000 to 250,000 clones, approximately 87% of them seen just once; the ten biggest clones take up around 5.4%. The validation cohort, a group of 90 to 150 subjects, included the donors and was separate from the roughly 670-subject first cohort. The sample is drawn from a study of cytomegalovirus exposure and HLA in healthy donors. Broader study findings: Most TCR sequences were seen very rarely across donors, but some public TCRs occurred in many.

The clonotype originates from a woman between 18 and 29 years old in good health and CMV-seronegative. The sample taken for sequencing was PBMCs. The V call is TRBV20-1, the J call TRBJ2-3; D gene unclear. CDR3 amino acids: CSVSSTDTQYF. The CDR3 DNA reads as TGCAGTGTGTCTAGCACAGATACGCAGTATTTT.